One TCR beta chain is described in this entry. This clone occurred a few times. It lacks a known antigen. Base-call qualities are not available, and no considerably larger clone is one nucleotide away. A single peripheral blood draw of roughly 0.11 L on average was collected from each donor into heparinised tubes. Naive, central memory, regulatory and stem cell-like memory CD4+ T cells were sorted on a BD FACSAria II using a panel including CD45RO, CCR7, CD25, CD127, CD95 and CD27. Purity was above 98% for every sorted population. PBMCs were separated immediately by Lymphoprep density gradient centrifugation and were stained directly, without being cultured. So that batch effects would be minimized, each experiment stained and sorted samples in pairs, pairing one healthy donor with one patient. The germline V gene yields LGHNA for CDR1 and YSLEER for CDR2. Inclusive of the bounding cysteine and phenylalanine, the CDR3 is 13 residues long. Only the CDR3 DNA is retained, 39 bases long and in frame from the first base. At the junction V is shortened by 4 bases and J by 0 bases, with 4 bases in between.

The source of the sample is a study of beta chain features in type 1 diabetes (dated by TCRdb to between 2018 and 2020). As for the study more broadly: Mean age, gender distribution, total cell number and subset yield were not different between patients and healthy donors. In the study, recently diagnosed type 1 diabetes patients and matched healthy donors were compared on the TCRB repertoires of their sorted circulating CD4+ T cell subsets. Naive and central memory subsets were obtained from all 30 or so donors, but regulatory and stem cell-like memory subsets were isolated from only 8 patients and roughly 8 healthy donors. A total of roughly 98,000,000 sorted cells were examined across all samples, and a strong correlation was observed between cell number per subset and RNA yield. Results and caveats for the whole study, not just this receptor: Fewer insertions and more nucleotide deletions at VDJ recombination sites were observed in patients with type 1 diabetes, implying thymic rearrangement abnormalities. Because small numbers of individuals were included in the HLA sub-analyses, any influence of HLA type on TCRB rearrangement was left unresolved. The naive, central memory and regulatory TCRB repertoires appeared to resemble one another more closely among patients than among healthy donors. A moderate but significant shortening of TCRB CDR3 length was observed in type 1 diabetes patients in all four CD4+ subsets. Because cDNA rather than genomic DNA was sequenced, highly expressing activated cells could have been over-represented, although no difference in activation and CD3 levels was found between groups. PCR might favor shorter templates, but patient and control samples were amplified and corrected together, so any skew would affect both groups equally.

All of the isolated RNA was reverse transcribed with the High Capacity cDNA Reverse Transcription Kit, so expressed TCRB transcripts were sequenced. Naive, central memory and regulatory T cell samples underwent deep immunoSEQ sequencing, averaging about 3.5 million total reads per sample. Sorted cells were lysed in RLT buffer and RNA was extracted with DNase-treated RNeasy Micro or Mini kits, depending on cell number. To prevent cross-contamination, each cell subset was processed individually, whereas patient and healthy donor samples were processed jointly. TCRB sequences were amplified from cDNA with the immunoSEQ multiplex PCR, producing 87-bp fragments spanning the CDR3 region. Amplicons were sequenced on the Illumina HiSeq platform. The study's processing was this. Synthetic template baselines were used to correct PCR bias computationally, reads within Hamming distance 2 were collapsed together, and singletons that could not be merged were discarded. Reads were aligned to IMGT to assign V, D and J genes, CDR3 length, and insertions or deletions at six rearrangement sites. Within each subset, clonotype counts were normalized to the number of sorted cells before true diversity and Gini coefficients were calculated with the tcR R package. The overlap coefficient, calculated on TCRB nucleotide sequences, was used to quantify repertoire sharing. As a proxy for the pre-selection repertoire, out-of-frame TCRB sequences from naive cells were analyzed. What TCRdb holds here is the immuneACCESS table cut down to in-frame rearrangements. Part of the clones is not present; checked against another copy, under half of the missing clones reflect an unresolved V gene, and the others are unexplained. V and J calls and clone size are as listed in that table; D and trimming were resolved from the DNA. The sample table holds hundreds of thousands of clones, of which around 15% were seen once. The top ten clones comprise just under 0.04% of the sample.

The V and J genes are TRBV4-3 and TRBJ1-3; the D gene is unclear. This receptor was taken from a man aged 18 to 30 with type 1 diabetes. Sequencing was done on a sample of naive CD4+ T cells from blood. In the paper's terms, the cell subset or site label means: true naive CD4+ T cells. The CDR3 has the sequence CASSLHSGNTIYF. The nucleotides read TGCGCCAGCAGCCTTCACTCTGGAAACACCATATATTTT.